This passage covers 32 T cell receptor beta chains from one sample sequenced in a study of cytomegalovirus exposure and HLA in healthy donors. Sequencing was performed with immunoSEQ multiplex PCR; in TCRdb, only in-frame clones are kept and a portion is missing. The table shows 180,000 or so clones, with approximately 89% occurring only once. Sequencing input: PBMCs. The receptors were gathered from a man aged 25-40 years in good health and CMV-seropositive.

This rearrangement joins TRBV7-6 to TRBJ2-2; TRBD2 matches 9 bases. Germline CDR1 reads SGHVS; CDR2 reads FNYEAQ. V lost 7 bases, J lost 5 bases, and 11 bases stayed unmatched. The CDR3 is made up of 16 amino acids. CDR3 coding DNA: TGTGCCAGCACCCCGAGGCGGGAGGGCGGTACCGGGGAGCTGTTTTTT. Its protein product is CASTPRREGGTGELFF.

The chain has TRBV11-3 and TRBJ1-1; D uncertain. CDR1 and CDR2 from the germline V gene are SGHNT and YENEEA. CDR3 length: 14 residues. V lost 5 bases, J lost 5 bases, and 15 bases lay in between. The CDR3 DNA reads as TGTGCCAGCAGCCAAGGGTTTCTGGAGACTGAAGCTTTCTTT. It translates to CASSQGFLETEAFF.

V usage is TRBV7-3 and J usage is TRBJ1-1; 9 bases match TRBD1. This CDR3 has 15 residues. J lost 1 base, V lost 5 bases, and 5 bases had no gene match. Germline V gene lookup returns CDR1 SGHTA and CDR2 FQGTGA. CDR3 in amino acids: CASSRGQGRNTEAFF. The CDR3 nucleotides are TGTGCCAGCAGCCGAGGACAGGGGAGGAACACTGAAGCTTTCTTT.

This sequence joins TRBV5-1 and TRBJ2-7; 7 nucleotides align to TRBD2. The germline V gene encodes CDR1 SGHRS and CDR2 YFSETQ. The CDR3 totals 16 residues. V was clipped by 4 bases and J by 0 bases; unmatched bases: 10. DNA of the CDR3: TGCGCCAGCAGCCCCCCGGGGGGTCCGCGCTCCTACGAGCAGTACTTC. It yields the protein CASSPPGGPRSYEQYF.

This sequence joins TRBV11-2 and TRBJ1-6; TRBD1 agrees at 8 bases. V lost 4 bases, J lost 9 bases, and 5 bases stayed unmatched. The length of the CDR3 is 14 residues. Germline CDR1 and CDR2: SGHAT and FQNNGV. CDR3 residues: CASSSGTGGSPLHF. In nucleotides, the CDR3 is TGTGCCAGCAGCTCGGGAACAGGGGGTTCACCCCTCCACTTT.

This rearrangement joins TRBV4-3 to TRBJ1-1, with D possibly matching TRBD1 (5 bases). In germline, CDR1 is LGHNA, CDR2 YSLEER. This CDR3 is 17 amino acids long. The V end was cut by 1 base, the J end by 0 bases, with 15 bases between. The CDR3 reads CASSQGRLGRLNTEAFF. The CDR3 bases are TGCGCCAGCAGCCAAGGAAGGTTGGGGCGTCTGAACACTGAAGCTTTCTTT.

The V and J genes are TRBV4-1 and TRBJ1-5, with D possibly TRBD1 on 6 matching bases. This CDR3 spans 16 amino acids. V lost 0 bases to trimming and J lost 6 bases, with 15 bases between them. CDR1 MGHRA and CDR2 YSYEKL come from the germline V gene. The CDR3 region is CASSQDTGQGSQPQHF. The CDR3 DNA is TGCGCCAGCAGCCAAGATACGGGCCAGGGGAGTCAGCCCCAGCATTTT.

This chain links TRBV28 with TRBJ2-1; 7 nucleotides agree with TRBD1. Unmatched junction bases numbered 10, after V lost 6 bases and J lost 8 bases. The CDR3 contains 14 residues. Germline lookup yields CDR1 MDHEN and CDR2 SYDVKM. In DNA form, the CDR3 reads TGTGCCAGCAGGCTGGGACAGCCCCCACATGAGCAGTTCTTC. Encoded protein: CASRLGQPPHEQFF.

This clone was picked up one time. This sequence joins TRBV19 and TRBJ2-3; no clear D gene. The CDR3 covers 13 residues. Germline V gene data show CDR1 as LNHDA and CDR2 as SQIVND (reference sequence). V was shortened by 6 bases and J by 0 bases, with 7 bases between the two germline ends. This chain's CDR3 is CASRATSTDTQYF. For the CDR3, the DNA is TGTGCCAGTAGGGCAACAAGCACAGATACGCAGTATTTT.

Points on this clone: An end of the junction differs from the germline gene, which may be a read error. V is TRBV6-1 and J is TRBJ1-5; possible D gene TRBD1, 5 bases. The CDR3 loop spans 16 amino acids. Germline V CDR1 and CDR2: MNHNS, SASEGT. CDR3 sequence: CASSEAIDSSHQPQHF. The CDR3 DNA follows: TGTGCCAGCAGTGAAGCCATTGACAGTAGCCATCAGCCCCAGCATTTT.

This clone was counted a few times. A junction end diverges from the germline sequence, so it may reflect a read error. This rearrangement joins TRBV28 to TRBJ2-7; 8 bases align to TRBD2. Germline V gives CDR1 MDHEN, CDR2 SYDVKM. The CDR3 is 13 residues long. DNA of the CDR3: TGCTCAACCGGGGTAGCGGGAACCTACGAGCAGTACTTC. Encoded protein: CSTGVAGTYEQYF.

The chain links TRBV18 to TRBJ2-7, with 9 bases that match TRBD1. Germline CDR1 is KGHSH and CDR2 is LQKENI. This CDR3 has 15 residues. J gave up 1 base and V 3 bases, and 4 bases lay outside the gene matches. In DNA form, the CDR3 reads TGTGCCAGCTCACCCGGACAGGGGACGTCCTACGAGCAGTACTTC. This encodes CASSPGQGTSYEQYF.

This clone appeared once. This sequence joins TRBV4-1 and TRBJ2-2; D not resolved. CDR3 length: 14 residues. V shed 0 bases and J shed 1 base, with 3 bases lying between them. In germline, CDR1 is MGHRA, CDR2 YSYEKL. The CDR3 DNA sequence: TGCGCCAGCAGCCAAGATAGGAACACCGGGGAGCTGTTTTTT. Translated: CASSQDRNTGELFF.

The rearrangement links TRBV9 to TRBJ2-1; a possible D gene is TRBD2 (7 bases). V lost 3 bases, J lost 8 bases, and 12 bases lay in between. Germline V lookup: CDR1 SGDLS, CDR2 YYNGEE. The length of the CDR3 is 13 residues. CDR3 nucleotide sequence: TGTGCCAGCAGCGCGGGGGGCGGGGATGAGCAGTTCTTC. Amino acids: CASSAGGGDEQFF.

The chain uses TRBV5-1 and TRBJ1-5, with TRBD1 matching 7 bases. J gave up 6 bases and V 4 bases, and 10 bases lay outside the gene matches. Looked up from germline, CDR1 is SGHRS and CDR2 is YFSETQ. This CDR3 has 15 residues. CDR3: CASSPGTAGRQPQHF. As DNA, the CDR3 is TGCGCCAGCAGCCCGGGGACAGCCGGGCGTCAGCCCCAGCATTTT.

The chain recombines TRBV9 with TRBJ2-7; 9 nucleotides line up with TRBD1. Germline V gene lookup returns CDR1 SGDLS and CDR2 YYNGEE. J gave up 10 bases and V 4 bases, and 15 bases lay outside the gene matches. This CDR3 is 15 amino acids long. CDR3 sequence (DNA): TGTGCCAGCAGCCCAGGACCCGGGACAGGGATGCAACAGTACTTC. Protein sequence: CASSPGPGTGMQQYF.

J is TRBJ2-4 and V is TRBV19; D is ambiguous. V gave up 6 bases and J gave up 12 bases, with 15 bases separating them. This CDR3 is built from 12 residues. Germline assignment: CDR1 LNHDA and CDR2 SQIVND (reference sequence). The CDR3 here is CASSPDLGDQYF. The CDR3 nucleotides read TGTGCCAGTAGCCCGGACCTCGGAGATCAGTACTTC. The full variable domain, in which reference TRBV19 and TRBJ2-4 provide the parts outside the CDR3, is DGGITQSPKYLFRKEGQNVTLSCEQNLNHDAMYWYRQDPGQGLRLIYYSQIVNDFQKGDIAEGYSVSREKKESFPLTVTSAQKNPTAFYLCASSPDLGDQYFGAGTRLSVL.

The chain has TRBV27 and TRBJ1-1, with D unresolved. V was cut by 3 bases and J by 1 base, with 9 bases left in between. The CDR3 runs to 14 residues. Per germline, CDR1 MNHEY and CDR2 SMNVEV (reference sequence). CDR3 sequence (DNA): TGTGCCAGCAGTTTTGGTGCGTCGAACACTGAAGCTTTCTTT. Its translation is CASSFGASNTEAFF.

This clone was seen a handful of times. The gene calls are TRBV5-1 and TRBJ2-7; 8 bases agree with TRBD1. V lost 0 bases to trimming and J lost 3 bases; unmatched junction nucleotides: 2. Germline assignment: CDR1 SGHRS and CDR2 YFSETQ. This CDR3 is built from 14 residues. The CDR3 protein is CASSLEQGVYEQYF. In DNA, the CDR3 is TGCGCCAGCAGCTTGGAACAGGGGGTCTACGAGCAGTACTTC.

This rearrangement joins TRBV6-5 to TRBJ2-2; D gene unclear. The CDR3 loop spans 15 amino acids. V was cut by 2 bases and J by 4 bases, with 11 bases left in between. Germline lookup yields CDR1 MNHEY and CDR2 SVGAGI. The CDR3 sequence: CASSYQRPGTGELFF. The CDR3 DNA reads TGTGCCAGCAGTTACCAGAGGCCGGGCACCGGGGAGCTGTTTTTT.

V usage is TRBV4-1 and J usage is TRBJ2-5; D gene uncertain. This CDR3 contains 13 residues. Germline CDR1 and CDR2: MGHRA and YSYEKL. Trimming took off 6 bases at V and 2 bases at J, with 10 bases between the two ends. The CDR3 loop is CASSGLAQETQYF. The CDR3 DNA reads TGCGCCAGCAGTGGGTTAGCTCAAGAGACCCAGTACTTC.

The chain joins TRBV9 to TRBJ2-1; D is perhaps TRBD2 (5 bases). The CDR3 loop spans 13 amino acids. Germline loops: CDR1 SGDLS, CDR2 YYNGEE. V gave up 4 bases and J gave up 8 bases, with 13 bases separating them. The CDR3 DNA reads TGTGCCAGCAGCACCCAACTAGACTATGAGCAGTTCTTC. Its protein product is CASSTQLDYEQFF.

The V and J genes are TRBV2 and TRBJ2-7; D is undetermined. CDR1 is SNHLY and CDR2 is FYNNEI in the germline V gene. CDR3 length: 11 amino acids. V gave up 1 base and J gave up 6 bases, with 4 bases separating them. CDR3 region: CASSEGGEQYF. CDR3 bases: TGTGCCAGCAGTGAAGGGGGCGAGCAGTACTTC. Combining the CDR3 with reference TRBV2 and TRBJ2-7 gives the whole variable domain EPEVTQTPSHQVTQMGQEVILRCVPISNHLYFYWYRQILGQKVEFLVSFYNNEISEKSEIFDDQFSVERPDGSNFTLKIRSTKLEDSAMYFCASSEGGEQYFGPGTRLTVT.

This chain links TRBV7-6 with TRBJ1-4; D is unresolved. The germline V gene has CDR1 SGHVS and CDR2 FNYEAQ. V was cut by 2 bases and J by 4 bases, with 14 bases left in between. This CDR3 has 16 amino acids. DNA for the CDR3: TGTGCCAGCAGCTTAAGAGTATCAGCCTATAATGAAAAACTGTTTTTT. Amino acids: CASSLRVSAYNEKLFF.

The chain carries TRBV11-2 and TRBJ2-7; 9 bases match TRBD1. Per germline, CDR1 SGHAT and CDR2 FQNNGV. The CDR3 extends over 16 amino acids. The V segment lost 5 bases and the J segment 1 base; nucleotides outside the gene matches: 9. The CDR3 coding sequence is TGTGCCAGCAGCCCTGCGACGGGACAGGGATCCTACGAGCAGTACTTC. This gives the protein CASSPATGQGSYEQYF.

This clone was seen once. This chain uses TRBV9 with TRBJ2-4, with D tentatively TRBD1 or TRBD2 (5 bases each). Germline CDR1 is SGDLS and CDR2 is YYNGEE. V lost 0 bases and J 2 bases, leaving 6 bases between the germline ends. The CDR3 length is 14 residues. The CDR3 loop reads CASSVGGPKNIQYF. The CDR3, as DNA: TGTGCCAGCAGCGTAGGGGGACCCAAAAACATTCAGTACTTC.

The chain recombines TRBV27 with TRBJ2-1, with D unresolved. Trimming pared 5 bases from V and 6 bases from J, leaving 8 bases between. This CDR3 has 12 amino acids. Germline CDR1 is MNHEY and CDR2 is SMNVEV (reference sequence). This CDR3 is CASSPTVNEQFF. CDR3 in DNA: TGTGCCAGCAGTCCAACAGTCAATGAGCAGTTCTTC.

The table lists this clone with a count of one. The V and J genes are TRBV9 and TRBJ2-1, with 11 bases lining up with TRBD2. The junction had 5 bases not matched to a gene; V was cut back by 0 bases and J by 9 bases. The length of the CDR3 is 15 residues. The V gene's germline CDR1 is SGDLS and CDR2 YYNGEE. This CDR3 reads CASSVVSGRAAEQFF. The DNA of the CDR3 is TGTGCCAGCAGCGTAGTTAGCGGGAGGGCCGCTGAGCAGTTCTTC.

The chain links TRBV6-1 to TRBJ2-5; 12 nucleotides agree with TRBD2. The germline V gene has CDR1 MNHNS and CDR2 SASEGT. The V and J ends lost 3 bases and 4 bases, in that order; junction bases with no gene match: 3. This CDR3 contains 15 residues. CDR3 in DNA: TGTGCCAGCAGTGAGCTAGCGGGAGGGCCAGAGACCCAGTACTTC. Protein product: CASSELAGGPETQYF.

This clone was counted only a few times. V is TRBV7-9 and J is TRBJ2-4; TRBD1 matches at 7 bases. Per the germline V gene, CDR1 is SEHNR and CDR2 is FQNEAQ (reference sequence). The CDR3 totals 13 residues. J lost 8 bases, V lost 1 base, and 2 bases had no gene match. The CDR3 sequence: CASSLVTGDIQYF. CDR3 in DNA: TGTGCCAGCAGCTTAGTCACAGGGGACATTCAGTACTTC.

The chain couples TRBV7-2 to TRBJ2-7; D is unclear. Trimming pared 6 bases from V and 1 base from J, leaving 16 bases between. Germline assignment: CDR1 SGHTA and CDR2 FQGNSA. The CDR3 consists of 15 residues. In DNA form, the CDR3 reads TGTGCCAGCAGTCCCGACTCAGTTGGGTCCTACGAGCAGTACTTC. Translating it yields CASSPDSVGSYEQYF. Using reference TRBV7-2 and TRBJ2-7 for the parts outside the CDR3, the full variable domain is GAGVSQSPSNKVTEKGKDVELRCDPISGHTALYWYRQSLGQGLEFLIYFQGNSAPDKSGLPSDRFSAERTGGSVSTLTIQRTQQEDSAVYLCASSPDSVGSYEQYFGPGTRLTVT.

The V call is TRBV2, the J call TRBJ2-1; D gene uncertain. Per the germline V gene, CDR1 is SNHLY and CDR2 is FYNNEI. Between the trimmed V and J ends, which lost 8 bases and 5 bases, there was a span of 10 bases. This CDR3 has 12 residues. CDR3 sequence reads: CASVTPHNEQFF. CDR3 DNA: TGTGCCAGCGTGACGCCTCACAATGAGCAGTTCTTC.